Each of the 21 T cell receptor beta chains below was sequenced from the same sample in a study of blood T cell repertoires in COVID-19. The method was immunoSEQ multiplex PCR; TCRdb's version includes in-frame clones alone and lacks a portion of them. This sample carries approximately 230,000 clones, about nine tenths of them seen once, and the ten largest clones take around 2%. Sequencing was carried out using peripheral blood. Receptors originate from a man aged 25 to 45 who had recovered from COVID-19.

The chain is built from TRBV11-3 and TRBJ1-1, with 10 positions matching TRBD1. Germline V lookup: CDR1 SGHNT, CDR2 YENEEA. The junction had 10 bases not matched to a gene; V was cut back by 7 bases and J by 8 bases. The CDR3 spans 14 residues. In nucleotides, the CDR3 is TGTGCCAGCAAGGGACAGGGGCAAACTGGCGAAGCTTTCTTT. Translation gives CASKGQGQTGEAFF.

V is TRBV11-2 and J is TRBJ2-7; 11 nucleotides align to TRBD2. Losses at the gene ends were 5 bases for V and 3 bases for J; bases not matched to a gene: 6. The CDR3 spans 15 residues. Germline-derived CDR1 and CDR2 are SGHAT and FQNNGV. CDR3 amino acids: CASSRTGTSGYEQYF. The CDR3 DNA is TGTGCCAGCAGCCGCACCGGGACTAGCGGCTACGAGCAGTACTTC.

CDR3 coding DNA: TGTGCCAGCAGTTACCTACGGCAGGGATATGGCTACACCTTC. Protein product: CASSYLRQGYGYTF. This rearrangement joins TRBV6-2 or TRBV6-3 to TRBJ1-2; weak D call: TRBD1 (5 bases). The CDR3 spans 14 residues. Germline V lookup: CDR1 MNHEY, CDR2 SVGEGT. Deletions cut 2 bases from V and 5 bases from J, with 12 bases between.

V is TRBV19 and J is TRBJ1-2, with TRBD1 identical over 7 bases. CDR3 length equals 13 residues. CDR1 is LNHDA, CDR2 SQIVND, per germline (reference sequence). The junction had 10 bases not matched to a gene; V was cut back by 11 bases and J by 4 bases. This CDR3 is CAVYLQGSYGYTF. The CDR3 DNA is TGTGCCGTATACTTACAGGGGAGCTATGGCTACACCTTC. Supplemented by reference TRBV19 and TRBJ1-2, the full variable domain reads DGGITQSPKYLFRKEGQNVTLSCEQNLNHDAMYWYRQDPGQGLRLIYYSQIVNDFQKGDIAEGYSVSREKKESFPLTVTSAQKNPTAFYLCAVYLQGSYGYTFGSGTRLTVV.

This chain links TRBV7-2 with TRBJ1-6; D not certain. This CDR3 spans 16 amino acids. Germline values: CDR1 SGHTA, CDR2 FQGNSA. Trimming took 4 bases from V and 7 from J, leaving 17 bases between them. The DNA for the CDR3 is TGTGCCAGCAGCTCCCGCCCGGGCGGGGAGAATTCACCCCTCCACTTT. Translating it yields CASSSRPGGENSPLHF.

This clone was counted once. The V call is TRBV28, the J call TRBJ2-4; D unclear. The CDR3 spans 12 residues. V lost 8 bases, J lost 5 bases, and 10 bases lay in between. Germline loops: CDR1 MDHEN, CDR2 SYDVKM. This CDR3 reads CASGMSENIQYF. Here the CDR3 DNA reads TGTGCCAGCGGTATGTCAGAAAACATTCAGTACTTC.

The chain employs TRBV5-4 and TRBJ2-5, with D maybe TRBD1 (5 bases). V dropped 1 base and J dropped 9 bases, with 10 bases sitting between them. The CDR3 extends over 12 amino acids. From germline, CDR1 is SGHNT and CDR2 YYREEE (reference sequence). CDR3 amino acids: CASSLPRVAQYF. As DNA, the CDR3 is TGTGCCAGCAGCTTGCCCAGGGTAGCCCAGTACTTC.

The gene calls are TRBV11-3 and TRBJ2-5, with 8 bases lining up with TRBD1. V shed 0 bases and J 4 bases; nucleotides not matched to a gene: 4. The germline CDR1 and CDR2 sequences are SGHNT and YENEEA. The CDR3 is 15 residues long. CDR3 loop: CASSLDSGTGETQYF. CDR3 in DNA: TGTGCCAGCAGCTTAGATTCAGGGACAGGAGAGACCCAGTACTTC.

The chain carries TRBV5-4 and TRBJ1-6; possibly TRBD1 for D (5 bases). Trimming left V 4 bases short and J 3 bases short, with 17 bases between. Germline V lookup: CDR1 SGHNT, CDR2 YYREEE (reference sequence). The CDR3 is 17 amino acids. The CDR3 coding sequence is TGTGCCAGCAGCCCCTTAGACAGAGGTCTCTATAATTCACCCCTCCACTTT. As protein: CASSPLDRGLYNSPLHF.

This clone was observed once. This rearrangement joins TRBV18 to TRBJ1-5; 7 positions match TRBD1. With V trimmed by 6 bases and J by 3 bases, 5 bases remained unmatched. Germline V CDR1 and CDR2: KGHSH, LQKENI. This CDR3 is 14 amino acids long. CDR3 in amino acids: CASSPTGDNQPQHF. CDR3 nucleotides: TGTGCCAGCTCTCCCACAGGGGACAATCAGCCCCAGCATTTT.

This clone was detected only once. The CDR3 region is CASSPPLTYEQYF. DNA of the CDR3: TGTGCCAGCTCACCACCACTTACCTACGAGCAGTACTTC. J is TRBJ2-7 and V is TRBV18; D ambiguous. Germline-derived CDR1 and CDR2 are KGHSH and LQKENI. This CDR3 is 13 amino acids long. Trimming removed 0 bases at V and 2 bases at J, with 5 bases between.

The chain joins TRBV29-1 to TRBJ2-5, with TRBD2 matching over 8 bases. The CDR3 runs to 15 residues. In germline, CDR1 is SQVTM, CDR2 ANQGSEA. J lost 6 bases, V lost 4 bases, and 13 bases had no gene match. The CDR3 spells CSVGSNTGGRKTQYF. The CDR3, as DNA: TGCAGCGTTGGCAGTAACACGGGGGGGCGAAAGACCCAGTACTTC.

This clone is a singleton in its sample. The rearrangement uses TRBV7-2 and TRBJ1-2; the match to TRBD1 covers 8 bases. The CDR3 is 15 residues long. V lost 2 bases to trimming and J lost 7 bases; unmatched junction nucleotides: 9. Looked up from germline, CDR1 is SGHTA and CDR2 is FQGNSA. The chain's CDR3 is CASSLSWQGAPGYTF. The CDR3 coding sequence is TGTGCCAGCAGCTTATCGTGGCAGGGGGCGCCTGGCTACACCTTC.

V and J are TRBV21-1 and TRBJ2-5; the D call in the table, TRBD2, was not verified against the DNA. TRBV21-1 corresponds to a pseudogene. The CDR3 contains 15 residues. CDR3 sequence reads: CASSKGALGGQTQYF. In nucleotides, the CDR3 is TGTGCCAGCAGCAAAGGGGCGTTGGGGGGGCAGACCCAGTACTTC.

This clone was detected only a few times. This chain uses TRBV6-5 with TRBJ1-6; D is unclear. The germline gives CDR1 MNHEY, CDR2 SVGAGI. The V and J ends lost 0 bases and 7 bases respectively, with 10 bases between them. This CDR3 has 15 amino acids. The CDR3 spells CASSYSGVANSPLHF. The CDR3 DNA sequence: TGTGCCAGCAGTTACTCCGGGGTCGCAAATTCACCCCTCCACTTT.

In its sample, this clone was seen once. The chain carries TRBV29-1 and TRBJ1-2, with D maybe TRBD1 (6 bases). Germline CDR1 is SQVTM and CDR2 is ANQGSEA. The germline V and J ends were trimmed by 3 bases and 6 bases, with 17 bases remaining between them. The CDR3 length is 14 residues. CDR3 sequence (DNA): TGCAGCGTTGACCAGGGGCTCGGTAGAGATGGCTACACCTTC. Its translation is CSVDQGLGRDGYTF.

V and J are TRBV2 and TRBJ2-3; tentative D call: TRBD1 (6 bases). Trimming took off 1 base at V and 2 bases at J, with 13 bases between the two ends. The CDR3 runs to 16 residues. CDR1 and CDR2 (germline): SNHLY, FYNNEI. CDR3 sequence (DNA): TGTGCCAGCAGTGAAGGCCAGGGGCTTCTCACAGATACGCAGTATTTT. Translating it yields CASSEGQGLLTDTQYF.

The chain uses TRBV20-1 and TRBJ1-4, with D hard to call. Germline CDR1 DFQATT, CDR2 SNEGSKA (reference sequence). The CDR3 loop spans 11 amino acids. Trimming removed 3 bases at V and 12 bases at J, with 11 bases between. The CDR3, as DNA: TGCAGTGCTAGTCGGAGGGAACAACTGTTTTTT. This encodes CSASRREQLFF.

The V gene is TRBV9, the J gene TRBJ2-1; D perhaps matches TRBD2 (5 bases). Trimming took off 0 bases at V and 0 bases at J, with 10 bases between the two ends. The CDR3 runs 16 residues. From germline, CDR1 is SGDLS and CDR2 YYNGEE. The CDR3 region is CASSVDHEGSYNEQFF. The DNA for the CDR3 is TGTGCCAGCAGCGTAGACCATGAGGGCTCCTACAATGAGCAGTTCTTC.

The chain is built from TRBV6-5 and TRBJ1-2; weak D call: TRBD1 (6 bases). The germline gives CDR1 MNHEY, CDR2 SVGAGI. This CDR3 region has 13 residues. Trimming removed 6 bases from V and 8 bases from J, with 16 bases in between. The CDR3 DNA sequence: TGTGCCAGCAGGACAACAGGGCCGGACGGCTACACCTTC. Translated, it gives CASRTTGPDGYTF.

The V gene is TRBV7-2, the J gene TRBJ2-2, with 7 bases aligning to TRBD1. The CDR3 runs to 15 residues. The germline V gene has CDR1 SGHTA and CDR2 FQGNSA. V shed 8 bases, J shed 6 bases, and the junction held 12 bases outside the gene matches. Written as DNA, the CDR3 is TGTGCCAGCCGACCGAACAGGGGTGGATCCGGGGAGCTGTTTTTT. Amino acids: CASRPNRGGSGELFF.